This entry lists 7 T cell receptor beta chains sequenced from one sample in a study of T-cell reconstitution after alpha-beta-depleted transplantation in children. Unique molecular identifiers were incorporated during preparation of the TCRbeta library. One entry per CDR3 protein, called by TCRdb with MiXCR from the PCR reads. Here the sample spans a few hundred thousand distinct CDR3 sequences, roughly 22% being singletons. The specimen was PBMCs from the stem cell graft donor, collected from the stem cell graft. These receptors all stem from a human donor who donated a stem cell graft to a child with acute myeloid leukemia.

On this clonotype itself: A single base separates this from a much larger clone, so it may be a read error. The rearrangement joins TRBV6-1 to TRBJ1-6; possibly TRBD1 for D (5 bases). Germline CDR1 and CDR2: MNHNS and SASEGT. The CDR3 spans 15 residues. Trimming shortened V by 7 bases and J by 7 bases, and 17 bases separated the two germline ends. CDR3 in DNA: TGTGCCAGCATGAGGGACCCCCTGGGCAATTCACCCCTCCACTTT. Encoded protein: CASMRDPLGNSPLHF.

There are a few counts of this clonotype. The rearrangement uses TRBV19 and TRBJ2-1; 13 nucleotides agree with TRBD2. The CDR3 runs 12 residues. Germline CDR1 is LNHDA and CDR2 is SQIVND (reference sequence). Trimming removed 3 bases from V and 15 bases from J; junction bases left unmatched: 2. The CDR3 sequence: CASSIRTSGRFF. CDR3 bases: TGTGCCAGTAGTATCCGGACTAGCGGGAGGTTCTTC.

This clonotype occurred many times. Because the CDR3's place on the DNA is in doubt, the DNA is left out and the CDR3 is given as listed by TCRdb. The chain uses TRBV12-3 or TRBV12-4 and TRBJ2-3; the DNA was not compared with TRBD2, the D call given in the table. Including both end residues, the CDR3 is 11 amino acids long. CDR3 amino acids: CASSWGSGSYF.

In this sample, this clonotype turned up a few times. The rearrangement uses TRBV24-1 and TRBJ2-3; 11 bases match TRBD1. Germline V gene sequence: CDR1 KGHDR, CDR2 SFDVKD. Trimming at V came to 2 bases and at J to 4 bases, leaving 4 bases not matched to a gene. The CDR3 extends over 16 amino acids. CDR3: CATSDSRTGGADTQYF. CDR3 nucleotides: TGTGCCACCAGTGATTCCAGGACAGGGGGCGCAGATACGCAGTATTTT.

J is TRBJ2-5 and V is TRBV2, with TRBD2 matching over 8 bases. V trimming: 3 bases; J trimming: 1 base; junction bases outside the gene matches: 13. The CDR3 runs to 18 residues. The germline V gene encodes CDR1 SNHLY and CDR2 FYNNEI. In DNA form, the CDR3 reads TGTGCCAGCAGTGATCAACTAGCGGACTATACGGGCCAAGAGACCCAGTACTTC. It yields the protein CASSDQLADYTGQETQYF.

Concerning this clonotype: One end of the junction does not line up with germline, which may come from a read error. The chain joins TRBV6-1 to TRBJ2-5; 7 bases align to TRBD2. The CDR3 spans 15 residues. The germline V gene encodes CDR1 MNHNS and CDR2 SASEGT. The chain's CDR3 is CASSKAGRRRETQYF. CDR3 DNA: TGTGCCAGCAGTAAAGCGGGACGTCGACGAGAGACCCAGTACTTC.

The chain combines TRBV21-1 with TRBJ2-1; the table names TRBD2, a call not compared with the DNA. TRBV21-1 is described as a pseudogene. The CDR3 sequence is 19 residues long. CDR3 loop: CASNQTSGRPNSSYNEQFF. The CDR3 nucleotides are TGTGCCAGCAACCAGACTAGCGGGAGGCCCAATAGCTCCTACAATGAGCAGTTCTTC.